This T cell receptor beta chain appears in the sequencing data of a study of T cells expressing NK-cell markers (dated by TCRdb to the early 2020s). Turning to the overall study: Three sorted T-cell subsets (CD3+CD56+NKG2C+, CD3+CD56+NKG2C- and CD3+CD56-NKG2C+) from several donors had their TCR beta-chain repertoires profiled. Among the eight sequenced donors, seven were HCMV-seropositive and one was HCMV-seronegative. All eight donors whose samples were sequenced were randomly selected healthy volunteers, three of them men and five women. The libraries were sequenced on Illumina HiSeq 2000/2500, MiSeq or NextSeq, producing 2 x 150 bp reads.

General conclusions and limits of the study: Whether the expanded NKG2C-expressing T cell clones were specific for HCMV antigens was left unclear. In several donors, the dominant CD3+CD56+NKG2C+ clonotypes ranked among the top 10 CD8+ clonotypes, making up 1.0-7.0% of CD8+ T cells. Those dominant clonotypes were again the most abundant among CD3+CD56-NKG2C+ cells in a few donors, at roughly 28.3-60.1%.

From its cysteine to its phenylalanine, the CDR3 spans 11 amino acids. No DNA was logged. CDR1 and CDR2 are read off the germline V gene as SQVTM and ANQGSEA. As concerns this clonotype: What this receptor recognizes is not known.

For sequencing, an Illumina HiSeq 2000 was employed. TCR beta cDNA libraries were made by 5'RACE template switching that added a universal primer site and unique molecular identifiers. cDNA synthesis was primed from the TCR beta constant segment, followed by two successive PCR amplification steps. For the original study's pipeline: MIGEC was used to demultiplex reads and group the reads by UMI, and MiTCR was used to assemble and quantify clonotypes. To remove erroneous sequences, TCR cDNA sequences were retained only when supported by two or more reads. The tcR package was used for downstream repertoire analysis, and clonotypes were matched across fractions by CDR3 nucleotide sequence plus V segment. VDJmatch was used to annotate antigen specificity against VDJdb, with one amino acid substitution allowed in CDR3. One entry per CDR3 protein sequence results from the TCRdb reprocessing of the reads, with DNA left out. What appears here as the V and J calls and clone size reflects TCRdb's work, not the paper's. The sample's clone listing holds some 460,000 distinct CDR3 sequences. The top ten hold more than 1.4% of the sample.

HCMV-specific IgG was detected in serum with a commercial ELISA kit to determine HCMV serostatus. Ficoll density gradient centrifugation was used to isolate peripheral blood mononuclear cells from blood. This clonotype originated in a woman aged 50 to 60 in good health. Donor details come from another sample of the same person, matched by shared clones. Sequenced input: blood T cells: a sorted CD56 or NKG2C T cell subset, CD4+ or CD8+ T cells, or bulk PBMC T cells (not recorded which). The receptor chain draws on TRBV29-1 and TRBJ1-2. CDR3 region: CSAQGMDGYTF.